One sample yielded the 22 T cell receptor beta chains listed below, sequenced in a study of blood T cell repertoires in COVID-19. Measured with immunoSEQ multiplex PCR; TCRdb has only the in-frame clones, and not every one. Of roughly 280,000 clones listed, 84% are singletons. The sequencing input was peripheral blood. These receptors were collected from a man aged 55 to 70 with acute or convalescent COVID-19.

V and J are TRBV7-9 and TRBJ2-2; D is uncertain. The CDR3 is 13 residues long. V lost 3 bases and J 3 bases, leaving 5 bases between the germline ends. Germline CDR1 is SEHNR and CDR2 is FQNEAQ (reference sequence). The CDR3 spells CASSFSDTGELFF. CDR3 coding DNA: TGTGCCAGCAGCTTCTCGGACACCGGGGAGCTGTTTTTT.

The CDR3 here is CASSYSTGGLSGYTF. Here the CDR3 DNA reads TGTGCCAGCAGTTACTCAACAGGGGGGCTGAGTGGCTACACCTTC. The V and J genes are TRBV6-5 and TRBJ1-2; TRBD1 matches at 8 bases. The CDR3 totals 15 residues. Per the germline V gene, CDR1 is MNHEY and CDR2 is SVGAGI. Germline trimming cut 0 bases from V and 7 bases from J; bases unmatched to any gene: 7.

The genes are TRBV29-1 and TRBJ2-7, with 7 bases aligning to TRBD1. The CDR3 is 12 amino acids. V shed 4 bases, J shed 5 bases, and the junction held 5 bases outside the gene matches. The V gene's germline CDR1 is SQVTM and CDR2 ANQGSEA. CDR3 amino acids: CSVAGGHHEQYF. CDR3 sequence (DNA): TGCAGCGTTGCAGGGGGACACCACGAGCAGTACTTC.

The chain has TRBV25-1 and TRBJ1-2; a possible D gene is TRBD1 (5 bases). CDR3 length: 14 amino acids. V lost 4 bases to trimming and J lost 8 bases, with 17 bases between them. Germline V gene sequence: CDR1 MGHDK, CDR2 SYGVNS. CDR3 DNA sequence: TGTGCCAGCAGTGGTTTAAGGTTTACAGGAGGCTACACCTTC. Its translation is CASSGLRFTGGYTF.

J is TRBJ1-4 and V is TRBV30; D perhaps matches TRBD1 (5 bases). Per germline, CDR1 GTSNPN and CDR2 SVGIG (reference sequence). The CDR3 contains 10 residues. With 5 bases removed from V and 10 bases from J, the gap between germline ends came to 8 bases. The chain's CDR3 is CAWGQGKLFF. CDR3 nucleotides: TGTGCCTGGGGCCAGGGAAAACTGTTTTTT.

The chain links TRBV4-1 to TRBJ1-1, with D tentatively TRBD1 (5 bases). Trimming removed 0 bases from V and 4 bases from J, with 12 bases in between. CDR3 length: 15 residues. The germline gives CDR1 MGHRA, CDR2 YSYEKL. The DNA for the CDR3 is TGCGCCAGCAGCCAAGATAGGACATTGGTCACTGAAGCTTTCTTT. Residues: CASSQDRTLVTEAFF.

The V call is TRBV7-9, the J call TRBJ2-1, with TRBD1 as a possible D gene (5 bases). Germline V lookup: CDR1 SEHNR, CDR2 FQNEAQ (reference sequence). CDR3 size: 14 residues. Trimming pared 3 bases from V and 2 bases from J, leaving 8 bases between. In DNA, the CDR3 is TGTGCCAGCAGCTTTGGACAAACCTACAATGAGCAGTTCTTC. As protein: CASSFGQTYNEQFF. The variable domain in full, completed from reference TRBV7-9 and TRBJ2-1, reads DTGVSQNPRHKITKRGQNVTFRCDPISEHNRLYWYRQTLGQGPEFLTYFQNEAQLEKSRLLSDRFSAERPKGSFSTLEIQRTEQGDSAMYLCASSFGQTYNEQFFGPGTRLTVL.

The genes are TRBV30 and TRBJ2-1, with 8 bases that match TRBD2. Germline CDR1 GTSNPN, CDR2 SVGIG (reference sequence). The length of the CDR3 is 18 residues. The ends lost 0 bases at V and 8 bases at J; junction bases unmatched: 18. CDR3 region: CAWSVPGGPSSRRDEQFF. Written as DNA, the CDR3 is TGTGCCTGGAGTGTACCGGGAGGGCCAAGTAGTCGTAGGGATGAGCAGTTCTTC.

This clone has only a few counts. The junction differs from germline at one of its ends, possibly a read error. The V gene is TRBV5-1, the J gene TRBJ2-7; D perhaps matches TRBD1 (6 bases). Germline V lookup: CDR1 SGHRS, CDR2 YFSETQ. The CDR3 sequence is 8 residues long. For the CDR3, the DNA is TGCGCCTGGGGGCTGGGGGACTTC. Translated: CAWGLGDF. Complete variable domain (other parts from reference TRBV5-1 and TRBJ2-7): KAGVTQTPRYLIKTRGQQVTLSCSPISGHRSVSWYQQTPGQGLQFLFEYFSETQRNKGNFPGRFSGRQFSNSRSEMNVSTLELGDSALYLCAWGLGDFGPGTRLTVT.

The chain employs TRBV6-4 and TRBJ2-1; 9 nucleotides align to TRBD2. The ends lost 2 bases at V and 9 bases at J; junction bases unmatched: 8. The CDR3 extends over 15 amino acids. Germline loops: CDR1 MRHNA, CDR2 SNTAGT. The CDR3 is CASSDGLAGLGEQFF. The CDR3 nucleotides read TGTGCCAGCAGTGACGGGCTAGCGGGATTAGGTGAGCAGTTCTTC.

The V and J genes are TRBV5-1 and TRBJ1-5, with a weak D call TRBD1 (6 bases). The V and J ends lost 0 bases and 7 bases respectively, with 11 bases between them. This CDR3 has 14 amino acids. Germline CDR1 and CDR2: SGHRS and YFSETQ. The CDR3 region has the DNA TGCGCCAGCAGCTTGGACTCAGGGGAACAGCCCCAGCATTTT. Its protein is CASSLDSGEQPQHF.

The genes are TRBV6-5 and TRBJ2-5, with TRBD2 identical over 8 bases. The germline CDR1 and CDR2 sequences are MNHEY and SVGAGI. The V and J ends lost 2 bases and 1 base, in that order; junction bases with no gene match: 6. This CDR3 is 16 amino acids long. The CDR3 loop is CASSYTAGAAQETQYF. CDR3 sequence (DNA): TGTGCCAGCAGTTACACAGCGGGGGCCGCCCAAGAGACCCAGTACTTC.

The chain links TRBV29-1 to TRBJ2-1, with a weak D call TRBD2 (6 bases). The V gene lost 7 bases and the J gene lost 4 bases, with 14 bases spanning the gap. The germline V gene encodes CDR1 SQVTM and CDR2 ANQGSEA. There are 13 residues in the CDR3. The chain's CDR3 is CSGARGPYNEQFF. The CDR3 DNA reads TGCAGCGGCGCGCGGGGCCCTTACAATGAGCAGTTCTTC.

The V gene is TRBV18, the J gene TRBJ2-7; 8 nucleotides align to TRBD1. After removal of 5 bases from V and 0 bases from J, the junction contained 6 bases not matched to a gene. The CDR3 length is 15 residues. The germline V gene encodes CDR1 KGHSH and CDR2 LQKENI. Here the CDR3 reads CASSASGGPSYEQYF. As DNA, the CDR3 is TGTGCCAGCTCAGCCTCAGGGGGCCCCTCCTACGAGCAGTACTTC.

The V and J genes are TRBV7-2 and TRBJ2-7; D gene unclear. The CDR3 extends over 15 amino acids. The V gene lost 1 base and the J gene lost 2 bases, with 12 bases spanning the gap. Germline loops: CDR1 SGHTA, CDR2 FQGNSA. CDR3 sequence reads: CASSLDSRGPYEQYF. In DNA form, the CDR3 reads TGTGCCAGCAGCTTAGACTCTAGAGGTCCCTACGAGCAGTACTTC.

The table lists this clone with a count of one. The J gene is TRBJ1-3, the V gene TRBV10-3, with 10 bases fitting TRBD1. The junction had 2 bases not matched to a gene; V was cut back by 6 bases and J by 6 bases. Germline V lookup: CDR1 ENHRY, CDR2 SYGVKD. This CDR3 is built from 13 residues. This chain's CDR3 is CAIRGTGENTIYF. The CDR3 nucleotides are TGTGCCATCAGGGGGACAGGGGAAAACACCATATATTTT.

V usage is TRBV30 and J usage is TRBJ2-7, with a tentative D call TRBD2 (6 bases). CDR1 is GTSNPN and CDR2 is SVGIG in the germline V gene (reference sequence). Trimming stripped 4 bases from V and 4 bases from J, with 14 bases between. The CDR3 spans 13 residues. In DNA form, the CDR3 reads TGTGCCTGGACGGGCAGGGCGGGGTACGAGCAGTACTTC. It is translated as CAWTGRAGYEQYF. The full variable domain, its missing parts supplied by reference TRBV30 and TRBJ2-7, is SQTIHQWPATLVQPVGSPLSLECTVEGTSNPNLYWYRQAAGRGLQLLFYSVGIGQISSEVPQNLSASRPQDRQFILSSKKLLLSDSGFYLCAWTGRAGYEQYFGPGTRLTVT.

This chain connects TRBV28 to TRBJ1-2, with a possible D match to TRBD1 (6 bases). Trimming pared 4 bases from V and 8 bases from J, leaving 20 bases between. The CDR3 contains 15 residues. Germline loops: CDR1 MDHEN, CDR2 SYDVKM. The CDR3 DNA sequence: TGTGCCAGCAGTTACCCCGGACAGTTATCGAAGGGCTACACCTTC. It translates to CASSYPGQLSKGYTF.

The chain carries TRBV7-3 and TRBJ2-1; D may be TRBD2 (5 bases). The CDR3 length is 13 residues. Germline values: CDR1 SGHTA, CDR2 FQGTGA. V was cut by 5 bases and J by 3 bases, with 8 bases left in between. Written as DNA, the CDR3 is TGTGCCAGCAGCCAACTAGGCTACAATGAGCAGTTCTTC. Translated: CASSQLGYNEQFF.

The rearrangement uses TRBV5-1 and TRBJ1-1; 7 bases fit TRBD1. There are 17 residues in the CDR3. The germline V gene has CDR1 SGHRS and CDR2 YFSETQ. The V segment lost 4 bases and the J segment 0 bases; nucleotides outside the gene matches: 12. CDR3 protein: CASSRGERGPLNTEAFF. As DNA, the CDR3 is TGCGCCAGCAGCCGCGGGGAGAGGGGGCCTTTGAACACTGAAGCTTTCTTT.

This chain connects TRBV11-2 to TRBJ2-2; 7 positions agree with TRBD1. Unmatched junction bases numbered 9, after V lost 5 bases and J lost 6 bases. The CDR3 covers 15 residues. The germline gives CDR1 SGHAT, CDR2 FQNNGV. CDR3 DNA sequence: TGTGCCAGCAGCAGACAGGGAGCGGTAGCCGGGGAGCTGTTTTTT. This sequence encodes CASSRQGAVAGELFF.

The CDR3 DNA reads as TGTGCCAGCAGCCCTAACTCTGGGGCCAACGTCCTGACTTTC. Translating gives CASSPNSGANVLTF. The chain couples TRBV7-2 to TRBJ2-6; D is ambiguous. This CDR3 has 14 residues. V was clipped by 5 bases and J by 0 bases, with 5 bases between them. Per germline, CDR1 SGHTA and CDR2 FQGNSA. The whole variable domain, filled in from reference TRBV7-2 and TRBJ2-6, reads GAGVSQSPSNKVTEKGKDVELRCDPISGHTALYWYRQSLGQGLEFLIYFQGNSAPDKSGLPSDRFSAERTGGSVSTLTIQRTQQEDSAVYLCASSPNSGANVLTFGAGSRLTVL.